This T cell receptor (beta chain) was identified during a study of blood T cells in healthy people across ages. General study results and limits: As age increased, TCR beta diversity per million T cells fell in a roughly linear fashion.

This clonotype showed up just a few times. What it binds is not known. V was pared by 6 bases and J by 5 bases, with 7 bases of the junction left unmatched. Germline assignment: CDR1 DFQATT and CDR2 SNEGSKA (reference sequence). The CDR3 consists of 13 residues. Combining a sample-barcoded 5' primer with a J-beta primer mix, a second PCR ran for roughly 7 to 12 cycles. TCRdb recomputed calls from the 5' RACE reads with MiXCR, one row per CDR3 protein. The table records 900,000 to 950,000 distinct CDR3 sequences, almost 30% of them present only once. This same sample was also part of a study on T cells of mothers and their children.

The V and J genes are TRBV20-1 and TRBJ1-5; the match to TRBD1 covers 7 bases. The sequence came from a woman between 40 and 55 years old in good health. Sequenced material: blood. CDR3 DNA: TGCAGTGCATGGACCGGGACAGATCAGCCCCAGCATTTT. Protein: CSAWTGTDQPQHF.